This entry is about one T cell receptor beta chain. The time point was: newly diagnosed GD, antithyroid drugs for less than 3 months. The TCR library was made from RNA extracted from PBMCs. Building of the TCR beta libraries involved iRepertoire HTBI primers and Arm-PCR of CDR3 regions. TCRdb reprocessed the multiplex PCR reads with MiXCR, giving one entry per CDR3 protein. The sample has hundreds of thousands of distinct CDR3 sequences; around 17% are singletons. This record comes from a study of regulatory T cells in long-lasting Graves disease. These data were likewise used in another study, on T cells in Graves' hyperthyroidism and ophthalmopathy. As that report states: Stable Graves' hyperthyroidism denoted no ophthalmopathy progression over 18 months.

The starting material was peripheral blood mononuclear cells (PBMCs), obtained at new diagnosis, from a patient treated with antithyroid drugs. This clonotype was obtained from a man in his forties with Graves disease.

CDR3 bases: TGCGCCAGCAGCAACGGACTGAACACCGGGGAGCTGTTTTTT. This translates into CASSNGLNTGELFF. This chain connects TRBV5-1 to TRBJ2-2, with D possibly being TRBD2 (5 bases). This CDR3 has 14 residues. Per germline, CDR1 SGHRS and CDR2 YFSETQ. Trimming removed 4 bases at V and 1 base at J, with 8 bases between.